Shown below are 13 T cell receptor beta chains from a single sample sequenced in a study of CD8 T cells in Susac syndrome. With random hexamers, about 0.5 to 1 ug RNA was reverse transcribed. TCRdb recomputed calls from the immunoSEQ multiplex PCR reads with MiXCR, one row per CDR3 protein. Of approximately 25,000 distinct CDR3 sequences in the sample, 80% to 95% were seen once. The sample was CD8+ T cells from PBMCs. The receptors stem from a human donor with Susac syndrome.

The chain combines TRBV10-3 with TRBJ2-7, with TRBD1 matching 7 bases. Germline CDR1 ENHRY, CDR2 SYGVKD. There are 14 residues in the CDR3. The V gene end was trimmed by 8 bases and the J gene end by 4 bases; junction bases not matched to a gene: 11. CDR3 DNA sequence: TGTGCCATCGGCCCACAGGGGCGTCAGTACGAGCAGTACTTC. Residues: CAIGPQGRQYEQYF.

The chain uses TRBV5-1 and TRBJ2-1; 7 bases are a match to TRBD2. The V gene's germline CDR1 is SGHRS and CDR2 YFSETQ. CDR3 length equals 14 residues. V dropped 4 bases and J dropped 9; count of bases not matched to a gene: 10. Here the CDR3 DNA reads TGCGCCAGCAGCGATCTTGGGCTAGCGGCTGAGCAGTTCTTC. This gives the protein CASSDLGLAAEQFF.

In nucleotides, the CDR3 is TGCGCCAGCAGCTGGACAGGGGGTTCCTACGAGCAGTACTTC. Translation gives CASSWTGGSYEQYF. The gene calls are TRBV5-1 and TRBJ2-7; 10 nucleotides match TRBD1. CDR1 and CDR2 from the germline V gene are SGHRS and YFSETQ. The V and J ends lost 3 bases and 1 base, in that order; junction bases with no gene match: 1. The length of the CDR3 is 14 residues.

The genes are TRBV6-1 and TRBJ1-1; a weak D match, TRBD1 (5 bases). Trimming cost V 5 bases and J 1 base, with 17 bases left between them. Germline V gene sequence: CDR1 MNHNS, CDR2 SASEGT. This CDR3 has 16 amino acids. In DNA form, the CDR3 reads TGTGCCAGCAGTCATTCCTCATGGGGCCAGAACACTGAAGCTTTCTTT. Encoded protein: CASSHSSWGQNTEAFF.

This clonotype was seen only once. The gene calls are TRBV10-3 and TRBJ1-1; the D gene is possibly TRBD1 (5 bases). This CDR3 has 12 residues. Germline assignment: CDR1 ENHRY and CDR2 SYGVKD. The V end lost 6 bases, the J end lost 1 base, and 6 bases lay between the germline ends. The CDR3 sequence is CAIRGGNTEAFF. For the CDR3, the DNA is TGTGCCATCAGGGGGGGGAACACTGAAGCTTTCTTT.

J is TRBJ2-1 and V is TRBV6-6; weak D call: TRBD2 (5 bases). The CDR3 runs 10 residues. From germline, CDR1 is MNHNY and CDR2 SVGAGI (reference sequence). The germline V and J ends were trimmed by 11 bases and 9 bases, with 11 bases remaining between them. The CDR3 DNA sequence: TGTGCCGGAGGAGACGGTGAGCAGTTCTTC. It encodes CAGGDGEQFF.

This chain joins TRBV4-1 and TRBJ2-7; D is tentatively TRBD1 or TRBD2 (5 bases each). This CDR3 spans 18 amino acids. CDR1 and CDR2 (germline): MGHRA, YSYEKL. Trimming removed 2 bases from V and 0 bases from J, with 20 bases in between. The CDR3: CASSQSPAGTVSSYEQYF. In DNA form, the CDR3 reads TGCGCCAGCAGCCAAAGCCCGGCCGGGACGGTTAGCTCCTACGAGCAGTACTTC.

This chain uses TRBV6-1 with TRBJ2-2, with 12 bases matching TRBD2. CDR3 length equals 16 residues. J lost 3 bases, V lost 8 bases, and 7 bases had no gene match. Germline CDR1 reads MNHNS; CDR2 reads SASEGT. The CDR3 spells CASSPGLAGHTGELFF. CDR3 bases: TGTGCCAGCTCGCCGGGACTAGCGGGTCACACCGGGGAGCTGTTTTTT.

The gene calls are TRBV19 and TRBJ2-7; a weak D match, TRBD1 (6 bases). V dropped 3 bases and J dropped 1 base, with 16 bases sitting between them. The CDR3 has 16 residues. The germline gives CDR1 LNHDA, CDR2 SQIVND (reference sequence). CDR3 sequence reads: CASSIEFGQSSYEQYF. The CDR3 DNA reads TGTGCCAGTAGTATTGAGTTTGGACAGAGTTCCTACGAGCAGTACTTC. Full variable domain (remainder filled in from reference TRBV19 and TRBJ2-7): DGGITQSPKYLFRKEGQNVTLSCEQNLNHDAMYWYRQDPGQGLRLIYYSQIVNDFQKGDIAEGYSVSREKKESFPLTVTSAQKNPTAFYLCASSIEFGQSSYEQYFGPGTRLTVT.

V usage is TRBV19 and J usage is TRBJ1-6; 9 bases match TRBD1. V was clipped by 3 bases and J by 6 bases; unmatched bases: 9. The CDR3 spans 17 residues. The germline V gene encodes CDR1 LNHDA and CDR2 SQIVND (reference sequence). CDR3 protein: CASSIRPPTGGNSPLHF. CDR3 coding DNA: TGTGCCAGTAGTATCCGACCGCCGACAGGGGGTAATTCACCCCTCCACTTT.

The chain uses TRBV28 and TRBJ2-1; D may be TRBD1 or TRBD2 (6 bases each). Germline V gene sequence: CDR1 MDHEN, CDR2 SYDVKM. Trimming shortened V by 3 bases and J by 0 bases, and 21 bases separated the two germline ends. The CDR3 is 19 amino acids. The CDR3 loop is CASSFVVGGIKSSYNEQFF. CDR3 in DNA: TGTGCCAGCAGTTTTGTTGTAGGGGGGATAAAAAGCTCCTACAATGAGCAGTTCTTC.

The chain has TRBV28 and TRBJ2-5, with D unresolved. CDR3 length equals 15 residues. V lost 3 bases and J 3 bases, leaving 14 bases between the germline ends. From germline, CDR1 is MDHEN and CDR2 SYDVKM. For the CDR3, the DNA is TGTGCCAGCAGTTTTATGGGAAGGAGCGAAGAGACCCAGTACTTC. Protein sequence: CASSFMGRSEETQYF.

The chain combines TRBV11-2 with TRBJ2-2; D gene ambiguous. The CDR3 runs 15 residues. The germline CDR1 and CDR2 sequences are SGHAT and FQNNGV. Trimming cost V 2 bases and J 0 bases, with 7 bases left between them. In nucleotides, the CDR3 is TGTGCCAGCAGCTTATACGGAACGAACACCGGGGAGCTGTTTTTT. Translated: CASSLYGTNTGELFF. Filled out from reference TRBV11-2 and TRBJ2-2, the complete variable domain reads EAGVAQSPRYKIIEKRQSVAFWCNPISGHATLYWYQQILGQGPKLLIQFQNNGVVDDSQLPKDRFSAERLKGVDSTLKIQPAKLEDSAVYLCASSLYGTNTGELFFGEGSRLTVL.